The T cell receptor (beta chain) under discussion was sequenced for a study of blood T cell repertoires in COVID-19. Using immunoSEQ multiplex PCR, the repertoire was profiled, and TCRdb retains in-frame clones only, with some absent. The data hold roughly 290,000 clones, with around 89% observed a single time. Looked up from germline, CDR1 is SGHTA and CDR2 is FQGNSA. The V end was cut by 3 bases, the J end by 3 bases, with 15 bases between. The CDR3 is made up of 15 amino acids. Sequences were obtained from peripheral blood. This sequence originates from a man aged 25 to 40 with acute or convalescent COVID-19. The chain employs TRBV7-2 and TRBJ2-7; possibly TRBD1 for D (6 bases). In nucleotides, the CDR3 is TGTGCCAGCAGCTTGTTGAACAGGGTTGACTACGAGCAGTACTTC. This encodes CASSLLNRVDYEQYF.